A selection of T cell receptor beta chains follows, all from one sample in a study of T cells in Graves' hyperthyroidism and ophthalmopathy. TCRdb reprocessed the multiplex PCR reads with MiXCR, giving one entry per CDR3 protein. The sample consists of under 350,000 distinct CDR3 sequences, under 25% of them appearing once. The sequenced sample consisted of blood. These receptors all come from a woman between 50 and 59 years old with Graves' hyperthyroidism. Both conserved end residues are part of each CDR3.

V gene,CDR3 protein
TRBV20-1,CSARDPLAARTDTQYF
TRBV27,CASPPGDFYEQYF
TRBV20-1,CSATTGRETQYF
TRBV20-1,CSARDLDRGSLAYEQYF
TRBV7-9,CASSPRDSEFYEQYF
TRBV3-1,CASSQGGTPTNEKLFF
TRBV27,CASNSGQHSSYEQYF
TRBV6-1,CASSESVGASYEQYF
TRBV11-1,CASFGDDYGYTF
TRBV2,CASSLGDKMNTEAFF
TRBV27,CASRSLEMNTEAFF
TRBV18,CASTRDSAQTQYF
TRBV2,CASSEGEGNQPQHF
TRBV30,CAWGQGNSGANVLTF
TRBV6-2/TRBV6-3,CASSSTGPLNTEAFF
TRBV2,CASPRNTGELFF
TRBV3-1,CASSLGTGINEQFF
TRBV10-2,CASIPVGVDLNTEAFF
TRBV29-1,CIAGGETQYF
TRBV30,CACGTGTNSPLHF
TRBV3-1,CASSPPGQYEQYF
TRBV5-1,CASSAGGQGASGANVLTF
TRBV18,CASSTAAGGNTEAFF
TRBV12-3/TRBV12-4,CASSWTAGNTIYF
TRBV20-1,CSAPQRGDNTEAFF
TRBV3-1,CASSQGGTGAGEKLFF
TRBV9,CASSVNNKDGYTF
TRBV6-2/TRBV6-3,CASSYSLPGYYNEQFF
TRBV12-3/TRBV12-4,CASSRSLPVQAFF
TRBV29-1,CSVEDRGTYEQYF
TRBV2,CASGLGGPNYGYTF
TRBV7-2,CASSWKTRGEQYF
TRBV7-8,CASSFTGYQGRLNTEAFF
TRBV2,CASRDDRALENEQFF
TRBV7-9,CASSFGSGVKETQYF
TRBV20-1,CSARTGGASHGDEQFF
TRBV28,CASSPDKPTMNTEAFF